Reported below is one T cell receptor (beta chain). What it recognizes is unknown. Each donor gave around 9.3 milliliters of peripheral blood. The data were obtained in a study of blood T cells in healthy people across ages. Study outcomes and limitations: The percentage of naive T cells correlated strongly with TCR beta diversity.

Germline lookup yields CDR1 SGHAT and CDR2 FQDESV (reference sequence). The CDR3 is made up of 13 amino acids. Primed by a sample-barcoded 5' primer and a J-beta primer mix, a second PCR proceeded for about 6 to 11 cycles. TCRdb independently ran MiXCR on the 5' RACE reads; one entry per CDR3 protein. Of around 1,900,000 distinct CDR3 sequences detected, around 42% appear once; the ten largest clones hold roughly 23%. The chain has TRBV11-1 and TRBJ2-7; 7 bases are shared with TRBD2. The J call may be wrong; the DNA end is better matched by TRBJ2-5. The sample was blood. This TCR was recovered from a human donor in good health. The CDR3 nucleotides read TGTGCCAGCAGGGAGCGGGGCTGGGAGACCCAGTACTTC. Translating gives CASRERGWETQYF.